Presented here are 10 T cell receptor beta chains from one specimen sequenced in a study of PD-L1 blockade in urothelial cancer. Clones were read by immunoSEQ multiplex PCR, and TCRdb kept only the in-frame ones, dropping some. Of 35,000 to 55,000 clones listed, approximately 78% are singletons. Sequenced material: PBMCs, taken around atezolizumab (anti-PD-L1) treatment. The origin of the receptors is an older man with urothelial cancer.

This clone is medium-sized (0.01 to 0.1%) by share. The chain couples TRBV28 to TRBJ1-5, with 9 bases fitting TRBD1. Trimming removed 5 bases from V and 2 bases from J; junction bases left unmatched: 4. CDR3 size: 15 residues. Germline CDR1 MDHEN, CDR2 SYDVKM. CDR3 nucleotides: TGTGCCAGCAGTGAGAGGACAGGGGGCAATCAGCCCCAGCATTTT. This sequence encodes CASSERTGGNQPQHF.

This chain links TRBV28 with TRBJ1-2; tentative D call: TRBD1 (5 bases). The germline gives CDR1 MDHEN, CDR2 SYDVKM. The CDR3 is 14 residues long. V was shortened by 3 bases and J by 0 bases, with 8 bases between the two germline ends. The CDR3 loop reads CASSFRTPNYGYTF. Here the CDR3 DNA reads TGTGCCAGCAGTTTCAGGACACCTAACTATGGCTACACCTTC.

V and J are TRBV6-6 and TRBJ1-5, with 7 bases fitting TRBD1. Germline trimming cut 6 bases from V and 1 base from J; bases unmatched to any gene: 6. Germline values: CDR1 MNHNY, CDR2 SVGAGI (reference sequence). This CDR3 spans 15 amino acids. For the CDR3, the DNA is TGTGCCAGCAGAGCCACGGGACAGAGCAATCAGCCCCAGCATTTT. Protein sequence: CASRATGQSNQPQHF.

The gene calls are TRBV7-9 and TRBJ2-5, with a weak D call TRBD2 (6 bases). The CDR3 spans 14 residues. V dropped 7 bases and J dropped 5 bases, with 17 bases sitting between them. Germline loops: CDR1 SEHNR, CDR2 FQNEAQ (reference sequence). CDR3: CASNTMDGGETQYF. CDR3 DNA: TGTGCCAGCAACACAATGGATGGAGGGGAGACCCAGTACTTC.

J is TRBJ2-2 and V is TRBV7-3, with 8 bases that match TRBD1. With V trimmed by 5 bases and J by 5 bases, 1 base remained unmatched. The CDR3 is made up of 13 amino acids. Germline CDR1 SGHTA, CDR2 FQGTGA. The CDR3 here is CASSRQGTGELFF. The CDR3 DNA follows: TGTGCCAGCAGCCGACAGGGGACCGGGGAGCTGTTTTTT.

The chain links TRBV6-5 to TRBJ1-4; weak D call: TRBD1 (6 bases). V lost 5 bases to trimming and J lost 6 bases, with 16 bases between them. CDR3 length: 15 residues. CDR1 is MNHEY and CDR2 is SVGAGI in the germline V gene. DNA of the CDR3: TGTGCCAGCAGTGGACGACAGGCGGTGTATGAAAAACTGTTTTTT. Encoded protein: CASSGRQAVYEKLFF.

This clone was seen just once. This chain connects TRBV7-9 to TRBJ1-5, with 7 bases matching TRBD1. Unmatched junction bases numbered 0, after V lost 1 base and J lost 0 bases. Germline V CDR1 and CDR2: SEHNR, FQNEAQ (reference sequence). The CDR3 extends over 15 amino acids. The CDR3 DNA reads TGTGCCAGCAGCTTAGACAGGGGTAGCAATCAGCCCCAGCATTTT. Protein product: CASSLDRGSNQPQHF.

The CDR3 loop is CASSAQPGLPNEKLFF. CDR3 sequence (DNA): TGTGCCAGCAGCGCTCAACCGGGTTTACCTAATGAAAAACTGTTTTTT. The gene calls are TRBV9 and TRBJ1-4; D is unclear. Germline V gene sequence: CDR1 SGDLS, CDR2 YYNGEE. The CDR3 is 16 residues long. V shed 3 bases and J shed 3 bases, with 15 bases lying between them.

The chain joins TRBV6-5 to TRBJ1-2, with 9 positions matching TRBD1. V gave up 6 bases and J gave up 4 bases; unmatched junction bases: 9. Looked up from germline, CDR1 is MNHEY and CDR2 is SVGAGI. The CDR3 has 15 amino acids. The CDR3 here is CASRPDRGRLYGYTF. In nucleotides, the CDR3 is TGTGCCAGCAGACCCGACAGGGGGAGACTCTATGGCTACACCTTC.

A few counts support this clone. The chain is built from TRBV2 and TRBJ2-7; no clear D gene. V lost 4 bases to trimming and J lost 3 bases, with 10 bases between them. CDR1 and CDR2 (germline): SNHLY, FYNNEI. This CDR3 is 13 amino acids long. CDR3 sequence (DNA): TGTGCCAGCAGTGTACAGCTACGCTACGAGCAGTACTTC. Encoded protein: CASSVQLRYEQYF. The full variable domain, with the rest looked up from reference TRBV2 and TRBJ2-7, is EPEVTQTPSHQVTQMGQEVILRCVPISNHLYFYWYRQILGQKVEFLVSFYNNEISEKSEIFDDQFSVERPDGSNFTLKIRSTKLEDSAMYFCASSVQLRYEQYFGPGTRLTVT.